Following are 2 T cell receptor beta chains from one sample sequenced in a study of T cell repertoires in cytomegalovirus infection. TCRdb reanalysed the reads using MiXCR and keeps one entry per CDR3 protein. The sample comprises 900,000 to 950,000 distinct CDR3 sequences, 31% of which are singletons, and over 13% rests with the top ten. The antigens of these receptors remain unknown. The sequencing here drew on cultured CD8+ T cells from PBMCs, taken from culture after CMV antigen stimulation. Every receptor here comes from a human donor in good health (CMV status not recorded). Some clones in this sample may be carry-over from other donors' samples.

This clonotype was found a few times. The chain links TRBV7-9 to TRBJ2-1, with D possibly matching TRBD2 (5 bases). Trimming took 7 bases from V and 4 from J, leaving 20 bases between them. The CDR3 runs 16 residues. Germline V CDR1 and CDR2: SEHNR, FQNEAQ (reference sequence). The CDR3 DNA follows: TGTGCCAGCACCCTGGGAGAGGGTTTGTGGTACAATGAGCAGTTCTTC. This gives the protein CASTLGEGLWYNEQFF.

This clonotype was counted a few times. The chain combines TRBV4-1 with TRBJ2-3; either TRBD1 or TRBD2 may fit D (6 bases each). Germline V gene lookup returns CDR1 MGHRA and CDR2 YSYEKL. Trimming took off 0 bases at V and 4 bases at J, with 17 bases between the two ends. The CDR3 has 17 residues. CDR3 protein: CASSQEGGSQGPDTQYF. The CDR3, as DNA: TGCGCCAGCAGCCAAGAAGGGGGGTCGCAGGGCCCAGATACGCAGTATTTT.